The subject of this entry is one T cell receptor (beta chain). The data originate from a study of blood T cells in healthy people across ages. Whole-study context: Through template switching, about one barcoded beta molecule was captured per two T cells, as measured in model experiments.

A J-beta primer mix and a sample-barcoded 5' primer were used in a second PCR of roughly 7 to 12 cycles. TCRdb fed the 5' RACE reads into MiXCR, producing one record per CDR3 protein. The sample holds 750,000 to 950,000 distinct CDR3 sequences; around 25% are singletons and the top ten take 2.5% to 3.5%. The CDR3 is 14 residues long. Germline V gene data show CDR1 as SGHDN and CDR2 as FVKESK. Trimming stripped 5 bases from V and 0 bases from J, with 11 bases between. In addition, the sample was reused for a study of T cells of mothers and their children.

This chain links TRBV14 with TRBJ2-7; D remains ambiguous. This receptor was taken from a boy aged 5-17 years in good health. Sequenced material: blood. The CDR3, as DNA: TGTGCCAGCAGCATGATTGAAGACTCCTACGAGCAGTACTTC. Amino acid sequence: CASSMIEDSYEQYF.